This T cell receptor (beta chain) is from a study of blood T cell repertoires in COVID-19. Study overall: Researchers got acute and convalescent COVID-19 samples from the United States, Italy and Spain.

Germline V lookup: CDR1 DFQATT, CDR2 SNEGSKA (reference sequence). The CDR3 has 15 amino acids. The ends were cut back, 3 bases at V and 4 bases at J, with 18 bases in the middle. The authors' processing: Amplification from reference gene primers served as the basis for estimated nucleated cell counts. TCRdb's copy holds only in-frame clones and misses some; the assay was immunoSEQ multiplex PCR. V and J calls plus clone size are reproduced from that table; the DNA served to infer D and trimming. The repertoire includes about 250,000 clones, approximately 83% of them detected once, and approximately 4% sits in the top ten. Cohorts were based on clinical histories the participants reported. Each exposed participant met a COVID-19 case in the 2 weeks preceding study entry.

The genes are TRBV20-1 and TRBJ2-5; maybe TRBD2 (6 bases). Sequenced sample: PBMCs or T cells enriched from blood (not recorded which). This clonotype originated in a woman aged 40 to 50 who had been exposed to COVID-19. The CDR3 region has the DNA TGCAGTGCTAGTCTCTCTGGCGGGGTGACAGAGACCCAGTACTTC. Amino acid sequence: CSASLSGGVTETQYF.